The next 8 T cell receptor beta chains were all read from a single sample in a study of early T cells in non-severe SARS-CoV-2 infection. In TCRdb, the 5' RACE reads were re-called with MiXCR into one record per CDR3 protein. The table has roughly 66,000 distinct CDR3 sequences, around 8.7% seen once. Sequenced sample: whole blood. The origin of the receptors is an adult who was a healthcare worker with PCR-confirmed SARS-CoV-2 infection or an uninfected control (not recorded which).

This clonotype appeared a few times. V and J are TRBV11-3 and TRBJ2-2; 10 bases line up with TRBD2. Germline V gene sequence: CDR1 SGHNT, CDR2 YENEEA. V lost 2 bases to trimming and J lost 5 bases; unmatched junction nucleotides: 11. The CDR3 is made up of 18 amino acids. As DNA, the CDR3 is TGTGCCAGCAGCTTAAGGACCCTCCTAGCGGGAGAAACCGGGGAGCTGTTTTTT. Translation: CASSLRTLLAGETGELFF. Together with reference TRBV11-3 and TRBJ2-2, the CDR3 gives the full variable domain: EAGVVQSPRYKIIEKKQPVAFWCNPISGHNTLYWYLQNLGQGPELLIRYENEEAVDDSQLPKDRFSAERLKGVDSTLKIQPAELGDSAVYLCASSLRTLLAGETGELFFGEGSRLTVL.

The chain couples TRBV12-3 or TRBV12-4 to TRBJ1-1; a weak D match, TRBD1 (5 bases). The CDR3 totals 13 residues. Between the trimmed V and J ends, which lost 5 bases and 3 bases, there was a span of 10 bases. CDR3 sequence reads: CASSKGVDTEAFF. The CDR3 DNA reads TGTGCCAGCAGTAAAGGGGTGGACACTGAAGCTTTCTTT.

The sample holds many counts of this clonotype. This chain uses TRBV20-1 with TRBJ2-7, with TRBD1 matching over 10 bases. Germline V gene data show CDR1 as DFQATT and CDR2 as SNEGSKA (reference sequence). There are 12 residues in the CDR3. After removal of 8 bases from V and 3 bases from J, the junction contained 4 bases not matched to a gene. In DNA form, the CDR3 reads TGCAGTACCGGACAGGGGGGCTACGAGCAGTACTTC. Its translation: CSTGQGGYEQYF.

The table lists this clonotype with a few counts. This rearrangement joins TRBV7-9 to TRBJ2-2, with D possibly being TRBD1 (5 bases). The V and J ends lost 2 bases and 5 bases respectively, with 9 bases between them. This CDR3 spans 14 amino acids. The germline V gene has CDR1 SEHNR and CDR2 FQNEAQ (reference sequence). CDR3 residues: CASSLQRGTGELFF. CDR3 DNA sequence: TGTGCCAGCAGCTTACAAAGGGGAACCGGGGAGCTGTTTTTT. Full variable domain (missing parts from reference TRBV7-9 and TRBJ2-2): DTGVSQNPRHKITKRGQNVTFRCDPISEHNRLYWYRQTLGQGPEFLTYFQNEAQLEKSRLLSDRFSAERPKGSFSTLEIQRTEQGDSAMYLCASSLQRGTGELFFGEGSRLTVL.

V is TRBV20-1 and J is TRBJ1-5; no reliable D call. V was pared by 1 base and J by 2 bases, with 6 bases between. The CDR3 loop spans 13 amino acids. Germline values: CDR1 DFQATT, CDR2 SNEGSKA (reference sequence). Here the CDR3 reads CSARARGNQPQHF. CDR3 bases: TGCAGTGCTAGAGCCCGGGGCAATCAGCCCCAGCATTTT.

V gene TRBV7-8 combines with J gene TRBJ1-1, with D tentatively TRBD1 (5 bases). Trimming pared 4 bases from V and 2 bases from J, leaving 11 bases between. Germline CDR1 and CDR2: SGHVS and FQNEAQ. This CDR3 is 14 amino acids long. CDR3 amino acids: CASSYLGGNTEAFF. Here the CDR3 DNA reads TGTGCCAGCAGCTACCTGGGGGGAAACACTGAAGCTTTCTTT.

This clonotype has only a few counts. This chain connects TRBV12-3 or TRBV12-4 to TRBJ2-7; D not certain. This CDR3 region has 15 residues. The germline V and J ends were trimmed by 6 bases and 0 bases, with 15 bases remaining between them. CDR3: CASSPERAGSYEQYF. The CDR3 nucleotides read TGTGCCAGCAGCCCTGAACGCGCCGGCTCCTACGAGCAGTACTTC.

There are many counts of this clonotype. The CDR3 reads CSARDQLAGEQETQYF. The CDR3 region has the DNA TGCAGTGCTAGAGATCAGCTAGCGGGGGAGCAAGAGACCCAGTACTTC. This chain links TRBV20-1 with TRBJ2-5, with 10 positions matching TRBD2. The trim removed 0 bases at V and 2 bases at J, leaving 6 bases unmatched. The CDR3 runs 16 residues. CDR1 and CDR2 from the germline V gene are DFQATT and SNEGSKA (reference sequence).